This T cell receptor (beta chain) appears in the sequencing data of a study of T-cell reconstitution after alpha-beta-depleted transplantation in children. During its preparation, the TCRbeta library received unique molecular identifiers. One entry per CDR3 protein, called by TCRdb with MiXCR from the PCR reads. Here the sample spans over 85,000 distinct CDR3 sequences, about a tenth being singletons. Notes on this clonotype: A much larger clone differs from this one at a single base, so this may be a read error.

This CDR3 has 15 residues. Looked up from germline, CDR1 is DFQATT and CDR2 is SNEGSKA (reference sequence). V lost 0 bases to trimming and J lost 8 bases; unmatched junction nucleotides: 10. Specimen: PBMCs from the stem cell graft donor, collected from the stem cell graft. The TCR originated in a human donor who donated a stem cell graft to a child with acute lymphoblastic leukemia. The J gene is TRBJ2-1, the V gene TRBV20-1; 7 bases align to TRBD2. The chain's CDR3 is CSARELARVVYEQFF. The DNA for the CDR3 is TGCAGTGCTAGAGAACTAGCGCGAGTAGTATATGAGCAGTTCTTC.